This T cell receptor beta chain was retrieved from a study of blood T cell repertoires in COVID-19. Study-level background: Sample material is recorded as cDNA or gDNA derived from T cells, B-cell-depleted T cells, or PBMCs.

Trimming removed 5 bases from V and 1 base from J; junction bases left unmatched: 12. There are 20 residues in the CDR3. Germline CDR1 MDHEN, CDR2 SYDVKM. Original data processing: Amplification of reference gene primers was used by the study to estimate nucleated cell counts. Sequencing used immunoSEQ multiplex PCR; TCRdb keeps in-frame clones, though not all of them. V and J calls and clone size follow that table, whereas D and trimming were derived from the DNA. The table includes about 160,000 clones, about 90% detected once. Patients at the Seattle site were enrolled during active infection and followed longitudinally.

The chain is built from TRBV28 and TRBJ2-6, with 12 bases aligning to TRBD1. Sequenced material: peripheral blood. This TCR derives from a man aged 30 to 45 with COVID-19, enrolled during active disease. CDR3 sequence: CASSPPYGTGGGSGANVLTF. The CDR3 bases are TGTGCCAGCAGTCCGCCCTATGGGACAGGGGGCGGATCTGGGGCCAACGTCCTGACTTTC.